The 18 T cell receptor beta chains below were found in one sample sequenced in a study of blood T cells in healthy people across ages. For the second PCR, which ran for about 6 to 12 cycles, a sample-barcoded 5' primer and a J-beta primer mix were used. TCRdb re-called the 5' RACE reads with MiXCR, one entry per CDR3 protein. Altogether around 900,000 distinct CDR3 sequences are present, roughly 47% being singletons, with the ten largest covering roughly a fifth. The sequenced material came from blood. These TCRs come from a woman aged 55-75 years in good health.

This rearrangement joins TRBV10-1 to TRBJ2-4, with a tentative D call TRBD2 (5 bases). Trimming removed 2 bases at V and 9 bases at J, with 8 bases between. The CDR3 runs 12 residues. The germline V gene has CDR1 WNHNN and CDR2 SYGVQD (reference sequence). In DNA form, the CDR3 reads TGCGCCAGCAGTGAGGCGGGTTCCATTCAGTACTTC. It translates to CASSEAGSIQYF.

The V and J genes are TRBV7-2 and TRBJ2-1; the D is unclear. The CDR3 has 15 amino acids. The V end lost 6 bases, the J end lost 0 bases, and 12 bases lay between the germline ends. CDR1 SGHTA and CDR2 FQGNSA come from the germline V gene. The CDR3 region is CASRFKPSSYNEQFF. As DNA, the CDR3 is TGTGCCAGCAGATTCAAGCCCAGCTCCTACAATGAGCAGTTCTTC.

This clonotype was seen only a few times. The V and J genes are TRBV20-1 and TRBJ2-5; D not resolved. Near its end, the DNA agrees better with TRBJ2-7, so the J call may be wrong. Germline CDR1 DFQATT, CDR2 SNEGSKA (reference sequence). The CDR3 is made up of 13 amino acids. The CDR3 bases are TGCAGTGCTAGTCGGCCCTCCGGCTACGAGCAGTACTTC. Encoded protein: CSASRPSGYEQYF.

This rearrangement joins TRBV7-3 to TRBJ2-1; TRBD2 agrees at 10 bases. CDR1 is SGHTA and CDR2 is FQGTGA in the germline V gene. The ends lost 5 bases at V and 7 bases at J; junction bases unmatched: 11. The CDR3 is made up of 16 amino acids. The DNA of the CDR3 is TGTGCCAGCAGCCCCCGGGGTAGCGGGAGGTTGAATGAGCAGTTCTTC. Its protein is CASSPRGSGRLNEQFF.

The chain recombines TRBV3-1 with TRBJ1-4; 7 bases are a match to TRBD1. Germline V lookup: CDR1 LGHDT, CDR2 YNNKEL (reference sequence). J lost 4 bases, V lost 1 base, and 3 bases had no gene match. This CDR3 comprises 15 residues. As DNA, the CDR3 is TGTGCCAGCAGCCAAGTGGGACAGATTAATGAAAAACTGTTTTTT. Protein: CASSQVGQINEKLFF.

This rearrangement joins TRBV6-2 or TRBV6-3 to TRBJ1-5; D is perhaps TRBD1 (6 bases). CDR1 and CDR2 from the germline V gene are MNHEY and SVGEGT. V lost 5 bases to trimming and J lost 6 bases, with 14 bases between them. The CDR3 covers 14 residues. Here the CDR3 DNA reads TGTGCCAGCAGTCCTAACAGGGCTCGTCAGCCCCAGCATTTT. It is translated as CASSPNRARQPQHF.

In DNA, the CDR3 is TGTGCCATCAGTGAGACACAGGGGGAAGGAATAGAGACCCAGTACTTC. It is translated as CAISETQGEGIETQYF. The chain couples TRBV10-3 to TRBJ2-5, with 8 bases matching TRBD1. This CDR3 is 16 amino acids long. CDR1 and CDR2 (germline): ENHRY, SYGVKD. V was pared by 2 bases and J by 4 bases, with 9 bases of the junction left unmatched.

The chain uses TRBV28 and TRBJ2-7; no definite D call. Germline V gene data show CDR1 as MDHEN and CDR2 as SYDVKM. V dropped 10 bases and J dropped 6 bases, with 16 bases sitting between them. The CDR3 runs to 12 residues. This chain's CDR3 is CAIHTRTCEQYF. The CDR3 nucleotides are TGTGCCATACATACCCGGACCTGCGAGCAGTACTTC.

V and J are TRBV10-3 and TRBJ2-7, with D possibly being TRBD2 (6 bases). The J call could be wrong; TRBJ2-5 is a better fit for the DNA end. The CDR3 covers 14 residues. The germline V gene encodes CDR1 ENHRY and CDR2 SYGVKD. The CDR3 loop reads CAIGDSSLGETQYF. As DNA, the CDR3 is TGTGCCATCGGGGACTCCTCATTGGGGGAGACCCAGTACTTC.

V usage is TRBV7-2 and J usage is TRBJ2-7; no reliable D call. Germline lookup yields CDR1 SGHTA and CDR2 FQGNSA. There are 14 residues in the CDR3. The V gene lost 4 bases and the J gene lost 0 bases, with 10 bases spanning the gap. CDR3 in amino acids: CASSYKLNSYEQYF. CDR3 coding DNA: TGTGCCAGCAGCTATAAATTAAACTCCTACGAGCAGTACTTC.

This chain uses TRBV30 with TRBJ2-7; 9 bases match TRBD2. The CDR3 contains 12 residues. Trimming at V came to 2 bases and at J to 9 bases, leaving 5 bases not matched to a gene. In germline, CDR1 is GTSNPN, CDR2 SVGIG (reference sequence). The CDR3 sequence is CAWSRAGGTQYF. Here the CDR3 DNA reads TGTGCCTGGAGTCGAGCGGGAGGAACGCAGTACTTC.

A remark on this clonotype: A read error is likely, as this CDR3 ends without the conserved phenylalanine or tryptophan. V usage is TRBV4-1 and J usage is TRBJ1-5, with D perhaps matching TRBD1 (6 bases). The germline V and J ends were trimmed by 1 base and 2 bases, with 9 bases remaining between them. CDR1 and CDR2 from the germline V gene are MGHRA and YSYEKL. The CDR3 is 15 residues long. The CDR3 is CASSQVPGGNQPQHL. In nucleotides, the CDR3 is TGCGCCAGCAGCCAAGTCCCAGGGGGCAATCAGCCCCAGCATCTT.

This clonotype was picked up a small number of times. The chain combines TRBV10-3 with TRBJ2-7; the match to TRBD2 covers 10 bases. V was clipped by 6 bases and J by 4 bases; unmatched bases: 9. Germline lookup yields CDR1 ENHRY and CDR2 SYGVKD. This CDR3 comprises 15 residues. CDR3 DNA sequence: TGTGCCATCAGCCTACTAGCGGGAAAGAGGTACGAGCAGTACTTC. Translating it yields CAISLLAGKRYEQYF.

This clonotype was observed many times. The V and J genes are TRBV6-5 and TRBJ2-5, with D uncertain. The germline gives CDR1 MNHEY, CDR2 SVGAGI. There are 13 residues in the CDR3. The V end lost 4 bases, the J end lost 7 bases, and 13 bases lay between the germline ends. The CDR3 region has the DNA TGTGCCAGCAGTTTCTGGATAGATGGGACCCAGTACTTC. It encodes CASSFWIDGTQYF.

This chain uses TRBV4-2 with TRBJ2-7; TRBD1 matches 8 bases. Germline V gene data show CDR1 as LGHNA and CDR2 as YNFKEQ. The CDR3 is 17 residues long. V was clipped by 4 bases and J by 0 bases; unmatched bases: 11. CDR3 region: CASSLQGAGQSSYEQYF. DNA of the CDR3: TGTGCCAGCAGCCTCCAGGGGGCGGGCCAGAGCTCCTACGAGCAGTACTTC.

The rearrangement links TRBV12-3 or TRBV12-4 to TRBJ2-1; D remains ambiguous. V dropped 0 bases and J dropped 0 bases, with 18 bases sitting between them. The CDR3 runs 19 residues. CDR3: CASSLALGQNYYSYNEQFF. CDR3 sequence (DNA): TGTGCCAGCAGTTTAGCGCTTGGGCAGAATTATTACTCCTACAATGAGCAGTTCTTC.

V is TRBV10-3 and J is TRBJ2-1, with D perhaps matching TRBD2 (6 bases). Germline V gives CDR1 ENHRY, CDR2 SYGVKD. V gave up 1 base and J gave up 8 bases, with 9 bases separating them. The CDR3 has 13 amino acids. The CDR3 loop reads CAISELRGDEQFF. The CDR3 DNA sequence: TGTGCCATCAGTGAGTTGCGGGGAGATGAGCAGTTCTTC.

Only a few counts were recorded for this clonotype. CDR3 in DNA: TGTGCCACCAGCAGATCCAAAGCGGGAGCCTCCTACGAGCAGTACTTC. This codes for CATSRSKAGASYEQYF. This chain connects TRBV15 to TRBJ2-7; TRBD2 agrees at 8 bases. The J segment lost 0 bases and the V segment lost 2 bases, leaving 6 bases of the junction unmatched. In germline, CDR1 is LNHNV, CDR2 YYDKDF (reference sequence). The CDR3 covers 16 residues.